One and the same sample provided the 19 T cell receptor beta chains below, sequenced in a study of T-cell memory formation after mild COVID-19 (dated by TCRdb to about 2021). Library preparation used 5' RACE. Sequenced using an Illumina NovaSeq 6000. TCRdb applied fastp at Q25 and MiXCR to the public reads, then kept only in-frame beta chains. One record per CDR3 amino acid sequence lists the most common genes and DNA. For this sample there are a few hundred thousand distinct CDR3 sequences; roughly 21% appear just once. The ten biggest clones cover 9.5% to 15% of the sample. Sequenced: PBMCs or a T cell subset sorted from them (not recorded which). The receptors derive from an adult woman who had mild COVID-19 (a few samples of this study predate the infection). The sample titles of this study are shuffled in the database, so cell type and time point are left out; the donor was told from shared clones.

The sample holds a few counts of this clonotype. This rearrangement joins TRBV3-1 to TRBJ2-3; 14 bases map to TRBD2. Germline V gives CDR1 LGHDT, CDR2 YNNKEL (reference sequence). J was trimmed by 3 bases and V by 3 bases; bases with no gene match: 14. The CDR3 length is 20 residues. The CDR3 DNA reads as TGTGCCAGCAGCCAGGGGACTAGCGGGGGCGCGAGTATACTTACAGATACGCAGTATTTT. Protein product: CASSQGTSGGASILTDTQYF.

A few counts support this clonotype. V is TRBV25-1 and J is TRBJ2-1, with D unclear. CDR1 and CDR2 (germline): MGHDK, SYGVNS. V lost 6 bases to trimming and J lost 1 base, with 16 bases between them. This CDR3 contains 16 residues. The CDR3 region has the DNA TGTGCCAGCAGCGACATGGCTAGTAGGTCCTACAATGAGCAGTTCTTC. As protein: CASSDMASRSYNEQFF. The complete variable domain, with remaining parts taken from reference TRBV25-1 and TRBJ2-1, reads EADIYQTPRYLVIGTGKKITLECSQTMGHDKMYWYQQDPGMELHLIHYSYGVNSTEKGDLSSESTVSRIRTEHFPLTLESARPSHTSQYLCASSDMASRSYNEQFFGPGTRLTVL.

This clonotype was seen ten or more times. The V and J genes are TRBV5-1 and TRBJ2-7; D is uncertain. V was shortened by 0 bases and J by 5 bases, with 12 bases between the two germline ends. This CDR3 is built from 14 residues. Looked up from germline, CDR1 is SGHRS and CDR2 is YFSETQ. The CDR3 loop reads CASSLVGVFDEQYF. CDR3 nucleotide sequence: TGCGCCAGCAGCTTGGTTGGGGTTTTCGACGAGCAGTACTTC.

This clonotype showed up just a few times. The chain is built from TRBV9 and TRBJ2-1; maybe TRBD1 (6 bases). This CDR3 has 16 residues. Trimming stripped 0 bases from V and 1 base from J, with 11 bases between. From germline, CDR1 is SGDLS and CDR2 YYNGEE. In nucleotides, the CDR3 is TGTGCCAGCAGCGTAGGTCACAGGGCTTCCTACAATGAGCAGTTCTTC. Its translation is CASSVGHRASYNEQFF.

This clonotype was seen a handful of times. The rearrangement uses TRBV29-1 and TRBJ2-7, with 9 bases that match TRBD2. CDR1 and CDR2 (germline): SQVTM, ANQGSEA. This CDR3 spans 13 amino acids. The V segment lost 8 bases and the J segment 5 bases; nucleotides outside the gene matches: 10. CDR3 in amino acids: CSHAGSGSDEQYF. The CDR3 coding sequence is TGCAGCCATGCCGGTAGCGGGAGCGACGAGCAGTACTTC.

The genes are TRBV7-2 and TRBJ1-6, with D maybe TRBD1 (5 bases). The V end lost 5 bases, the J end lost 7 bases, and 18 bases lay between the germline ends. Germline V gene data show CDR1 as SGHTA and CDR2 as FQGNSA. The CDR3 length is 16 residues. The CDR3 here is CASSPAIRVYNSPLHF. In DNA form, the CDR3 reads TGTGCCAGCAGCCCAGCCATCAGGGTTTACAATTCACCCCTCCACTTT.

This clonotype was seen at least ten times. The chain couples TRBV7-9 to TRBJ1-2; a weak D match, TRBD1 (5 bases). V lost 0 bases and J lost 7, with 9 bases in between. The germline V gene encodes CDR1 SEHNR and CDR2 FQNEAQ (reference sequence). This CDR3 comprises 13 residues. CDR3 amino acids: CASSLAGGSGYTF. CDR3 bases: TGTGCCAGCAGCTTAGCCGGGGGGTCTGGCTACACCTTC.

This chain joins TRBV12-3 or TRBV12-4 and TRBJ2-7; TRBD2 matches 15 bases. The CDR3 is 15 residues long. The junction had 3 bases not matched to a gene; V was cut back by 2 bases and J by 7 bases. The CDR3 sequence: CASSLPGTSGREQYF. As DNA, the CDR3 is TGTGCCAGCAGTTTACCCGGGACTAGCGGGAGGGAGCAGTACTTC.

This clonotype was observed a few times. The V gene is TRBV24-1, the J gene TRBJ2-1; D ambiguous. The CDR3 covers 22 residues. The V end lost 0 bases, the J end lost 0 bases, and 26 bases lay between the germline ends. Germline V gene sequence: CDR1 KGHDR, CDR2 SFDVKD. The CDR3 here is CATSDLINLHNDQIDSYNEQFF. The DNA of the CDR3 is TGTGCCACCAGTGATTTGATTAACCTGCATAATGACCAAATAGACTCCTACAATGAGCAGTTCTTC.

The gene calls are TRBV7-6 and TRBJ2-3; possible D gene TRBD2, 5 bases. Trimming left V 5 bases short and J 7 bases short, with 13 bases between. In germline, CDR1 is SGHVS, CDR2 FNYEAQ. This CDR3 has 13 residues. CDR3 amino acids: CASSPYSGNTQYF. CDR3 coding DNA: TGTGCCAGCAGCCCCTATTCGGGGAATACGCAGTATTTT.

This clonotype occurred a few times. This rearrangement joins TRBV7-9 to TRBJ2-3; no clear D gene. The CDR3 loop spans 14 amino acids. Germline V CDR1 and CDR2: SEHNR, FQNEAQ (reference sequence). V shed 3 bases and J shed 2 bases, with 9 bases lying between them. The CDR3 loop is CASSFDKSTDTQYF. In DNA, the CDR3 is TGTGCCAGCAGCTTCGACAAATCCACAGATACGCAGTATTTT.

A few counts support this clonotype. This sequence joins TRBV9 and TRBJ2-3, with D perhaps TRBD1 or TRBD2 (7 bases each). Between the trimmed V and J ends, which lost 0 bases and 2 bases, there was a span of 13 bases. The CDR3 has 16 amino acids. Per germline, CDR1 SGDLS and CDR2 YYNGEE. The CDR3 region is CASSVDQGGHTDTQYF. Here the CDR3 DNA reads TGTGCCAGCAGCGTAGATCAGGGGGGGCACACAGATACGCAGTATTTT.

CDR3 in amino acids: CSARDPRGQNTEAFF. The DNA of the CDR3 is TGCAGTGCTAGGGACCCTCGGGGCCAGAACACTGAAGCTTTCTTT. V usage is TRBV20-1 and J usage is TRBJ1-1, with D perhaps TRBD1 (5 bases). V lost 3 bases and J 1 base, leaving 15 bases between the germline ends. Germline assignment: CDR1 DFQATT and CDR2 SNEGSKA (reference sequence). The CDR3 has 15 amino acids.

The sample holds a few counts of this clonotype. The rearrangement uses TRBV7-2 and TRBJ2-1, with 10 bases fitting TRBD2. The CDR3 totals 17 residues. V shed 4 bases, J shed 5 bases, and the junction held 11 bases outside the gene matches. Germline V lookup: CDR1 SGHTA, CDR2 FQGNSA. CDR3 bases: TGTGCCAGCAGCTGGGGCTTACTAGCGGGGATTAACAATGAGCAGTTCTTC. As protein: CASSWGLLAGINNEQFF.

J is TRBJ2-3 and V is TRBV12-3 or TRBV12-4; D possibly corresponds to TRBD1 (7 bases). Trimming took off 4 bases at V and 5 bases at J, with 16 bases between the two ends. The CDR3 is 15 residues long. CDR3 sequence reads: CASSYTQGGKDTQYF. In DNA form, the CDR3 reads TGTGCCAGCAGTTACACTCAGGGGGGAAAAGATACGCAGTATTTT.

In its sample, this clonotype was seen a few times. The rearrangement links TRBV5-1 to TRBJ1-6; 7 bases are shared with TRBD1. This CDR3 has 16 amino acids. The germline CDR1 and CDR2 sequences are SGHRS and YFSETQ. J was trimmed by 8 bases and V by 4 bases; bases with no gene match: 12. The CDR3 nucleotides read TGCGCCAGCAGCAAGACAGGGATCGCGGTTGATTCACCCCTCCACTTT. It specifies CASSKTGIAVDSPLHF.

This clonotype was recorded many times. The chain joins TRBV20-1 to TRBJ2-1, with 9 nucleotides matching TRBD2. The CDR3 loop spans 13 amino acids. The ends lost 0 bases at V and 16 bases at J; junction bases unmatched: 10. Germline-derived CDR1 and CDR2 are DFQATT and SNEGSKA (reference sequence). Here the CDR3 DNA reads TGCAGTGCTAGAGATTCTAGCGGGATGCGGGGTTTCTTC. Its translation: CSARDSSGMRGFF.

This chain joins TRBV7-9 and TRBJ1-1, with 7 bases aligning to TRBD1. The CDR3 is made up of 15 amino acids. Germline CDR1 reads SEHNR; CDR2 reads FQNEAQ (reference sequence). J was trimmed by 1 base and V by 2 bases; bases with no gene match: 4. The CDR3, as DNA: TGTGCCAGCAGCTTAATGGGACAGCAGAACACTGAAGCTTTCTTT. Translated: CASSLMGQQNTEAFF.

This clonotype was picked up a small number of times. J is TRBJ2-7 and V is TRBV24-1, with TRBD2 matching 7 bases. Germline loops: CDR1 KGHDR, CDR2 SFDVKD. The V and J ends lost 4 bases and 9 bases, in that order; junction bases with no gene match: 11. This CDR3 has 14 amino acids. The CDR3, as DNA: TGTGCCACCAGTGACCCTTCGGATTCGGGAGGGCAGTACTTC. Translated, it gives CATSDPSDSGGQYF.